The source of this T cell receptor (beta chain) is a study of blood T cell repertoires in COVID-19. Trimming shortened V by 7 bases and J by 8 bases, and 17 bases separated the two germline ends. Germline V CDR1 and CDR2: SQVTM, ANQGSEA. The CDR3 length is 12 residues. TCRdb's copy holds only in-frame clones and misses some; the assay was immunoSEQ multiplex PCR. There are 130,000 or so clones in the sample; more than 80% occur only once, and 12% lies in the top ten. The origin of this receptor is a woman aged 55-69 years with acute or convalescent COVID-19. This rearrangement joins TRBV29-1 to TRBJ1-2; D is unclear. The material sequenced was peripheral blood. The CDR3 reads CSDDEVIRGYTF. In DNA, the CDR3 is TGCAGCGATGATGAGGTCATTCGAGGCTACACCTTC. The full variable domain, completed using reference TRBV29-1 and TRBJ1-2, is SAVISQKPSRDICQRGTSLTIQCQVDSQVTMMFWYRQQPGQSLTLIATANQGSEATYESGFVIDKFPISRPNLTFSTLTVSNMSPEDSSIYLCSDDEVIRGYTFGSGTRLTVV.